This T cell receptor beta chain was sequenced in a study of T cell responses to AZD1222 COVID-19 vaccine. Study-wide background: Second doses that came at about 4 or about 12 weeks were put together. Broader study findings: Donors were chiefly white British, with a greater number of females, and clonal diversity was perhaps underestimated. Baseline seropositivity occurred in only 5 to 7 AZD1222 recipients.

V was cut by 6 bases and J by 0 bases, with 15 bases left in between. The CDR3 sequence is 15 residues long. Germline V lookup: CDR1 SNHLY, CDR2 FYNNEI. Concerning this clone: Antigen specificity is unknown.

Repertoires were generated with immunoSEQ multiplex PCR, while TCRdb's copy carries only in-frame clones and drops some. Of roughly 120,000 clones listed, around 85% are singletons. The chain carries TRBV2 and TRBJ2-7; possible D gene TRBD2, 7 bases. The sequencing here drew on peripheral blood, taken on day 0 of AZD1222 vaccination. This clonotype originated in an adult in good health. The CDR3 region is CASRVQGGSSYEQYF. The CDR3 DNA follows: TGTGCCAGCAGGGTACAGGGAGGGAGCTCCTACGAGCAGTACTTC.